The clone carrying this TCR beta chain came up once. Antigen unknown. As to time point: blood 2 weeks post-SBRT. Indicated treatment: 15 Gy SBRT to primary tumor, nephrectomy 4 weeks later. This entry comes from a study of radiation and T cells in renal cell carcinoma. TCRdb keeps only in-frame clones here, not all; method: immunoSEQ multiplex PCR. The sample comprises roughly 120,000 clones, 81% of which are singletons, and approximately 2% rests with the top ten. J was trimmed by 3 bases and V by 6 bases; bases with no gene match: 2. Germline CDR1 and CDR2: SQVTM and ANQGSEA. The CDR3 totals 11 residues. Whole-study findings and limits: Top tumor clonotypes rose in blood 2 weeks post-radiation, then contracted.

Sequenced here: blood, sampled from a patient whose treatment included radiotherapy and nephrectomy. This receptor was obtained from a woman aged 55-69 years with renal cell carcinoma. The chain has TRBV29-1 and TRBJ2-7, with 7 bases identical to TRBD1. The CDR3, as DNA: TGCAGCGTAGGACAGGACTACGAGCAGTACTTC. Its translation is CSVGQDYEQYF.